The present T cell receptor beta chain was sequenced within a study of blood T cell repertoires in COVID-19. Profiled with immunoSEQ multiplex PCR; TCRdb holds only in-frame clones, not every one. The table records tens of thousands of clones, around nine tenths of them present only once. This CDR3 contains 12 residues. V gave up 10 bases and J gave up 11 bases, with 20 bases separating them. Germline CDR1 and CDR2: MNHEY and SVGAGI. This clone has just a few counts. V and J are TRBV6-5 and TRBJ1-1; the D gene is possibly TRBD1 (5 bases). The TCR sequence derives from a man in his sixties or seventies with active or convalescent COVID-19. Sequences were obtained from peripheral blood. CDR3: CATQPTAGRAFF. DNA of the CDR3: TGTGCCACCCAACCAACGGCAGGGCGTGCTTTCTTT.